This record looks at one T cell receptor (beta chain) sequence and its context. Its antigen remains undetermined. Base qualities are missing; no much larger clone stands one base away. This sample is drawn from a study of blood T cell repertoires in COVID-19 (dated by TCRdb to 2020 to 2022). With respect to the entire study: The collaborator samples originated in the United States, Italy and Spain and spanned the acute and convalescent phases of COVID-19. The repertoires were released in a freely available public database intended as a resource for research on the immune response to SARS-CoV-2. The material from the prospective study consisted of cDNA or gDNA derived from T cells, B-cell-depleted T cells, or PBMCs. Subjects who had been exposed to COVID-19, were actively infected with it, or had recovered from it provided the deeply sampled blood TCRbeta repertoires that made up the dataset. The sample metadata nearly always contained a de-identified subject ID, COVID-19 status, age in years and sex. Where available, HLA class I and class II types were taken from metadata supplied by the sample provider and were not determined by assay-based typing. Samples came from the ongoing ImmuneRACE study (first 160 participants) plus 1,254 subjects from 6 global collaborators.

TCRbeta CDR3 regions were amplified from genomic DNA by means of the immunoSEQ Assay, a bias-controlled multiplex PCR. In the paper's pipeline: The number of nucleated cells in each sample was estimated by amplification of reference gene primers within the assay. Sequence reads were collapsed and filtered to measure the absolute abundance of every unique TCRbeta CDR3 rearrangement. For each sample, productive Simpson clonality was calculated by taking the square root of Simpson's diversity index across productive rearrangements. Entries here come from immuneACCESS through TCRdb and include only in-frame sequences with V and J called. Some clones fail to appear in such tables; in the studies checked, an unresolved V gene covers under half of the shortfall, and the cause of the remainder is unknown. The DNA was the basis for D and trimming; V, J and clone size are from that table. The sample table holds approximately 270,000 clones, of which over 75% were seen once. 3.5% to 5.5% of the sample comes from the top ten.

Study-level results and caveats: How much clinical and demographic metadata was included differed by source and by participant, and the metadata was provided uncurated.

V is reduced by 6 bases and J by 5 bases, leaving a spacing of 15 bases between them. The CDR3 measures 14 amino acids from cysteine to phenylalanine. The kept DNA is CDR3 alone, 42 bases in frame from the first base. CDR1 and CDR2, per the germline V gene, are MNHEY and SVGAGI. In the prospective study, participants were roughly 18 to 100 years old, resided in about two dozen geographic areas of the United States, and were enrolled through a virtual design. To assign participants to cohorts, the prospective study relied on clinical history that participants themselves reported in a screening survey and a study questionnaire. ImmuneRACE Cohort 3 recovered participants were defined by two consecutive negative NP/OP PCR tests, healthcare professional clearance, or symptom resolution. Mobile phlebotomists in the prospective study collected whole blood, serum and a nasopharyngeal or oropharyngeal swab from every participant. Additional blood draws and questionnaires over a 2-month period could optionally be provided by prospective study participants. Blood samples from the prospective study were shipped frozen or at room temperature prior to DNA extraction.

In this chain, TRBV6-5 is recombined with TRBJ2-3; the D gene is possibly TRBD2, with 6 bases matching. The material sequenced was PBMCs or T cells enriched from blood (not recorded which). The receptor was derived from a woman aged 25 to 39 who had recovered from COVID-19. The nucleotide sequence reads TGTGCCAGCAGATCCGGGGGTTCAGTAGATACGCAGTATTTT. This encodes CASRSGGSVDTQYF.